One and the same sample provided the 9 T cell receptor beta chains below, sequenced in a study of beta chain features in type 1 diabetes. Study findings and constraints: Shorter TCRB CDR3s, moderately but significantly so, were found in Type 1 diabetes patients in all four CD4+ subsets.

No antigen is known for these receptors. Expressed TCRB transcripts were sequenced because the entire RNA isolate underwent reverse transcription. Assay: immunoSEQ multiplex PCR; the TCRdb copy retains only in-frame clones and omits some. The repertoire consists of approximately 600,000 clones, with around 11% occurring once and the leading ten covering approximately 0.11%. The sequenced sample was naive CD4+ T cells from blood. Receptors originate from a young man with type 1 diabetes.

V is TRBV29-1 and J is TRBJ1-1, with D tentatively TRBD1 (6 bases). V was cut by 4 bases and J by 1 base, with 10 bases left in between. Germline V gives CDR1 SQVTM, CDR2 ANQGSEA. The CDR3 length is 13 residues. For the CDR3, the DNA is TGCAGCGTTGTCCGAGGGGGGAACACTGAAGCTTTCTTT. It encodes CSVVRGGNTEAFF.

CDR3 residues: CASSFGTGGGYGYTF. In DNA form, the CDR3 reads TGTGCCAGCAGTTTCGGGACAGGGGGCGGCTATGGCTACACCTTC. The chain links TRBV6-6 to TRBJ1-2, with 12 bases matching TRBD1. V lost 4 bases to trimming and J lost 4 bases; unmatched junction nucleotides: 4. Germline CDR1 and CDR2: MNHNY and SVGAGI (reference sequence). The CDR3 sequence is 15 residues long.

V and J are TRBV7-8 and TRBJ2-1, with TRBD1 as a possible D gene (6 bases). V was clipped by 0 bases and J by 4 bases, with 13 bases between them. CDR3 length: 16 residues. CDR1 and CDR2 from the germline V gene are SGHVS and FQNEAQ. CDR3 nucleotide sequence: TGTGCCAGCAGCTTAGCGTTACTAGGGGGATACAATGAGCAGTTCTTC. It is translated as CASSLALLGGYNEQFF.

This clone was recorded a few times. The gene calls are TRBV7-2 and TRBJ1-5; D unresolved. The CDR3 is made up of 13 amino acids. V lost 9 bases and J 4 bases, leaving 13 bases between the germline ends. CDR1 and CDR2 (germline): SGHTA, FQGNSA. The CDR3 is CASSTEFNQPQHF. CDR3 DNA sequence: TGTGCCAGTTCGACTGAGTTTAATCAGCCCCAGCATTTT.

CDR3 DNA: TGCGCCAGCAGCCAAGATAACTGGGGCGGCCAGCCCCAGCATTTT. Translating gives CASSQDNWGGQPQHF. This rearrangement joins TRBV4-3 to TRBJ1-5, with D tentatively TRBD1 (5 bases). The germline V and J ends were trimmed by 0 bases and 7 bases, with 13 bases remaining between them. The CDR3 extends over 15 amino acids. Germline lookup yields CDR1 LGHNA and CDR2 YSLEER.

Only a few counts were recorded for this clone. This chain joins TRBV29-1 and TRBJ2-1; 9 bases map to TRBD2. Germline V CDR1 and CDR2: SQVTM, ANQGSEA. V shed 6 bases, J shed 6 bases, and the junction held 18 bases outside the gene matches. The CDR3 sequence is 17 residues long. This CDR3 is CSVGGGGASFRLNEQFF. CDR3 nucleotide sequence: TGCAGCGTAGGAGGCGGGGGGGCCTCGTTTCGACTCAATGAGCAGTTCTTC.

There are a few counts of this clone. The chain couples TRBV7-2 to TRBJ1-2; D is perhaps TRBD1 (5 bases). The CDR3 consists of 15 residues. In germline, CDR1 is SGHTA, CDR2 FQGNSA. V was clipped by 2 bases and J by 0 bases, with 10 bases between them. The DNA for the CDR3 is TGTGCCAGCAGCTTACAGGGCTCGGCTAACTATGGCTACACCTTC. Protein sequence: CASSLQGSANYGYTF.

The DNA for the CDR3 is TGTGCCAGCAGCGGCATGGGACCGTCCCTGACACCCCTCCACTTT. It encodes CASSGMGPSLTPLHF. The chain is built from TRBV7-2 and TRBJ1-6, with a possible D match to TRBD1 (5 bases). Per germline, CDR1 SGHTA and CDR2 FQGNSA. V shed 5 bases and J shed 11 bases, with 19 bases lying between them. The CDR3 is made up of 15 amino acids.

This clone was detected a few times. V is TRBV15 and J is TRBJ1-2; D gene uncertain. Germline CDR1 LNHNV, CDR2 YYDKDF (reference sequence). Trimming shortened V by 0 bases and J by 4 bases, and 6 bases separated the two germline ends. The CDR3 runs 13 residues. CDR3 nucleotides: TGTGCCACCAGCAGAGAGGGCCCCTATGGCTACACCTTC. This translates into CATSREGPYGYTF.